The 26 T cell receptor beta chains presented below share a single source sample, sequenced in a study of blood T cell repertoires in COVID-19. The assay was immunoSEQ multiplex PCR, and TCRdb's table has in-frame clones only and misses some. This table holds around 220,000 clones, approximately 86% found once. Source material: PBMCs or T cells enriched from blood (not recorded which). All receptors come from a young woman with acute COVID-19.

This chain connects TRBV6-5 to TRBJ2-1, with TRBD2 matching over 11 bases. Germline trimming cut 0 bases from V and 4 bases from J; bases unmatched to any gene: 2. CDR3 length: 16 residues. The germline V gene encodes CDR1 MNHEY and CDR2 SVGAGI. The CDR3 reads CASSYSGTSGYNEQFF. CDR3 DNA: TGTGCCAGCAGTTACTCGGGGACTAGCGGATACAATGAGCAGTTCTTC.

The sample holds a few counts of this clone. V and J are TRBV11-2 and TRBJ1-1, with 11 bases that match TRBD1. Trimming took 4 bases from V and 1 from J; bases not matched to a gene: 11. The length of the CDR3 is 18 residues. The germline gives CDR1 SGHAT, CDR2 FQNNGV. Here the CDR3 reads CASSSDRGLGYTNTEAFF. Here the CDR3 DNA reads TGTGCCAGCAGCTCGGACAGGGGGCTAGGATATACGAACACTGAAGCTTTCTTT. Using reference TRBV11-2 and TRBJ1-1 for the parts outside the CDR3, the full variable domain is EAGVAQSPRYKIIEKRQSVAFWCNPISGHATLYWYQQILGQGPKLLIQFQNNGVVDDSQLPKDRFSAERLKGVDSTLKIQPAKLEDSAVYLCASSSDRGLGYTNTEAFFGQGTRLTVV.

Here the CDR3 DNA reads TGCGCCAGCAGCCCGGACAGCGAAAAAGAGACCCAGTACTTC. This translates into CASSPDSEKETQYF. This chain uses TRBV5-1 with TRBJ2-5; maybe TRBD1 (6 bases). This CDR3 has 14 residues. Trimming took 4 bases from V and 3 from J, leaving 13 bases between them. CDR1 and CDR2 from the germline V gene are SGHRS and YFSETQ.

The genes are TRBV27 and TRBJ2-1; TRBD1 might be the D (6 bases). CDR3 length: 15 amino acids. Germline V gene lookup returns CDR1 MNHEY and CDR2 SMNVEV (reference sequence). The V and J ends lost 3 bases and 10 bases respectively, with 19 bases between them. The CDR3 is CASSFHGQGLGEQFF. In DNA, the CDR3 is TGTGCCAGCAGTTTTCATGGGCAGGGGCTAGGGGAGCAGTTCTTC.

The chain is built from TRBV29-1 and TRBJ2-7; tentative D call: TRBD1 (5 bases). The CDR3 is made up of 14 amino acids. Trimming took 5 bases from V and 5 from J, leaving 19 bases between them. Looked up from germline, CDR1 is SQVTM and CDR2 is ANQGSEA. CDR3 sequence reads: CSVINEIGVDEQYF. The CDR3 DNA is TGCAGCGTTATCAACGAGATAGGGGTGGACGAGCAGTACTTC.

The rearrangement uses TRBV28 and TRBJ1-5; maybe TRBD1 (5 bases). The CDR3 has 15 amino acids. The germline V and J ends were trimmed by 2 bases and 2 bases, with 10 bases remaining between them. The germline V gene encodes CDR1 MDHEN and CDR2 SYDVKM. In nucleotides, the CDR3 is TGTGCCAGCAGTTTAGCTCTACAGGGCAATCAGCCCCAGCATTTT. As protein: CASSLALQGNQPQHF.

The genes are TRBV28 and TRBJ1-5; D remains unclear. Germline loops: CDR1 MDHEN, CDR2 SYDVKM. CDR3 length: 18 amino acids. Trimming took 5 bases from V and 2 from J, leaving 22 bases between them. In nucleotides, the CDR3 is TGTGCCAGCAGTAGACAAGGAGGGCTACCGATAGGCAATCAGCCCCAGCATTTT. Its protein is CASSRQGGLPIGNQPQHF.

This clone came up once. V gene TRBV2 combines with J gene TRBJ2-5; D is possibly TRBD1 (6 bases). This CDR3 is 16 amino acids long. Germline-derived CDR1 and CDR2 are SNHLY and FYNNEI. Trimming pared 0 bases from V and 1 base from J, leaving 12 bases between. The CDR3 loop is CASSEATGWGQETQYF. The CDR3 DNA sequence: TGTGCCAGCAGTGAAGCGACAGGTTGGGGCCAAGAGACCCAGTACTTC. Full variable domain (outside the CDR3, taken from reference TRBV2 and TRBJ2-5): EPEVTQTPSHQVTQMGQEVILRCVPISNHLYFYWYRQILGQKVEFLVSFYNNEISEKSEIFDDQFSVERPDGSNFTLKIRSTKLEDSAMYFCASSEATGWGQETQYFGPGTRLLVL.

V is TRBV7-2 and J is TRBJ2-2, with D perhaps matching TRBD2 (5 bases). V lost 2 bases, J lost 1 base, and 5 bases lay in between. CDR1 is SGHTA and CDR2 is FQGNSA in the germline V gene. The CDR3 spans 14 residues. The CDR3 nucleotides are TGTGCCAGCAGCTTAACTAGGAACACCGGGGAGCTGTTTTTT. Translated, it gives CASSLTRNTGELFF.

Only one count was recorded for this clone. The rearrangement joins TRBV28 to TRBJ2-7, with D possibly matching TRBD2 (5 bases). This CDR3 has 14 residues. V gave up 1 base and J gave up 4 bases, with 11 bases separating them. Germline CDR1 and CDR2: MDHEN and SYDVKM. The CDR3 protein is CASSLSGNLYEQYF. DNA of the CDR3: TGTGCCAGCAGTTTATCGGGGAACCTTTACGAGCAGTACTTC.

In this sample, this clone turned up once. The chain carries TRBV6-4 and TRBJ1-1, with D possibly TRBD1 on 6 matching bases. The germline gives CDR1 MRHNA, CDR2 SNTAGT. V lost 2 bases and J lost 1, with 17 bases in between. The CDR3 is 17 residues long. CDR3 bases: TGTGCCAGCAGTGACCCTGAAGGACAGATCAGGAACACTGAAGCTTTCTTT. Its protein product is CASSDPEGQIRNTEAFF.

The CDR3 reads CASSLGSQGTYGYTF. The CDR3 DNA follows: TGTGCCAGCAGCTTAGGATCTCAGGGTACCTATGGCTACACCTTC. The gene calls are TRBV7-8 and TRBJ1-2, with D possibly being TRBD1 (5 bases). Germline V gene lookup returns CDR1 SGHVS and CDR2 FQNEAQ. The V end was cut by 1 base, the J end by 4 bases, with 13 bases between. The CDR3 covers 15 residues.

This clone was detected once. Other DNA sequences in the sample encode the same CDR3. The chain carries TRBV7-9 and TRBJ2-1; D not certain. Trimming took 1 base from V and 0 from J, leaving 7 bases between them. The germline V gene has CDR1 SEHNR and CDR2 FQNEAQ (reference sequence). The CDR3 length is 15 residues. CDR3 sequence: CASSLGRGSYNEQFF. The CDR3 DNA reads TGTGCCAGCAGCTTAGGTCGCGGCTCCTACAATGAGCAGTTCTTC.

V gene TRBV11-2 combines with J gene TRBJ2-2, with a tentative D call TRBD1 (6 bases). V lost 4 bases and J lost 6, with 15 bases in between. This CDR3 contains 15 residues. Per the germline V gene, CDR1 is SGHAT and CDR2 is FQNNGV. Here the CDR3 DNA reads TGTGCCAGCAGCTCAGGGGTAGGGGCCCCCGGGGAGCTGTTTTTT. Amino acids: CASSSGVGAPGELFF.

V gene TRBV18 combines with J gene TRBJ2-1, with 9 nucleotides matching TRBD2. J was trimmed by 9 bases and V by 3 bases; bases with no gene match: 9. CDR1 KGHSH and CDR2 LQKENI come from the germline V gene. This CDR3 has 15 residues. DNA for the CDR3: TGTGCCAGCTCACCGATTTCTAGCGGGATGGCTGAGCAGTTCTTC. Its protein product is CASSPISSGMAEQFF.

V usage is TRBV9 and J usage is TRBJ1-2, with unresolved D. Germline CDR1 reads SGDLS; CDR2 reads YYNGEE. V lost 5 bases and J lost 0, with 11 bases in between. This CDR3 has 14 residues. CDR3 loop: CASSATGANYGYTF. For the CDR3, the DNA is TGTGCCAGCAGTGCGACGGGAGCTAACTATGGCTACACCTTC.

The sample holds a few counts of this clone. The chain employs TRBV7-8 and TRBJ2-7; 10 nucleotides align to TRBD2. Trimming took 1 base from V and 3 from J; bases not matched to a gene: 3. This CDR3 contains 15 residues. The V gene's germline CDR1 is SGHVS and CDR2 FQNEAQ. The CDR3 DNA sequence: TGTGCCAGCAGCTTAGGGGCTAGCGGGGGCTACGAGCAGTACTTC. Translation: CASSLGASGGYEQYF.

This chain connects TRBV19 to TRBJ1-5; the D gene is possibly TRBD1 (5 bases). V was shortened by 3 bases and J by 7 bases, with 16 bases between the two germline ends. The CDR3 has 15 amino acids. Per germline, CDR1 LNHDA and CDR2 SQIVND (reference sequence). The chain's CDR3 is CASSIPQGLGQPQHF. The CDR3 nucleotides are TGTGCCAGTAGTATCCCTCAGGGCTTGGGCCAGCCCCAGCATTTT.

The V and J genes are TRBV5-3 and TRBJ2-7, with a possible D match to TRBD2 (5 bases). TRBV5-3 is annotated as an ORF whose role is uncertain. Trimming cost V 2 bases and J 4 bases, with 16 bases left between them. The CDR3 consists of 15 residues. Written as DNA, the CDR3 is TGTGCCAGAAGCTTCTCCCAGCGCTCGGGGTACGAGCAGTACTTC. This encodes CARSFSQRSGYEQYF.

The V gene is TRBV5-1, the J gene TRBJ1-1; tentative D call: TRBD1 (5 bases). There are 13 residues in the CDR3. Germline-derived CDR1 and CDR2 are SGHRS and YFSETQ. The V and J ends lost 2 bases and 7 bases respectively, with 12 bases between them. The CDR3, as DNA: TGCGCCAGCAGCTTCGACAGCCCAAATGAAGCTTTCTTT. Translated, it gives CASSFDSPNEAFF.

The V and J genes are TRBV20-1 and TRBJ2-5; D may be TRBD2 (5 bases). The CDR3 is 14 residues long. The V end was cut by 3 bases, the J end by 6 bases, with 17 bases between. The germline CDR1 and CDR2 sequences are DFQATT and SNEGSKA (reference sequence). CDR3 DNA: TGCAGTGCTAGTGGGTCGCTAGCCGGACAGACCCAGTACTTC. Residues: CSASGSLAGQTQYF.

This chain joins TRBV4-3 and TRBJ1-2; 9 positions agree with TRBD1. CDR3 size: 16 residues. Germline assignment: CDR1 LGHNA and CDR2 YSLEER. J was trimmed by 3 bases and V by 2 bases; bases with no gene match: 7. CDR3: CASSQSGTGRDYGYTF. CDR3 nucleotides: TGCGCCAGCAGCCAATCCGGGACAGGGCGAGACTATGGCTACACCTTC.

The V call is TRBV28, the J call TRBJ1-5; D possibly corresponds to TRBD1 (5 bases). The germline CDR1 and CDR2 sequences are MDHEN and SYDVKM. Trimming removed 7 bases at V and 6 bases at J, with 13 bases between. CDR3 length: 13 residues. In nucleotides, the CDR3 is TGTGCCAGCATCCCAGGGCCTAGTCAGCCCCAGCATTTT. Translation: CASIPGPSQPQHF.

The chain carries TRBV29-1 and TRBJ2-5; 7 bases map to TRBD1. The CDR3 extends over 13 amino acids. The V gene end was trimmed by 4 bases and the J gene end by 4 bases; junction bases not matched to a gene: 6. CDR1 SQVTM and CDR2 ANQGSEA come from the germline V gene. In nucleotides, the CDR3 is TGCAGCGTTGTTCGACAGGGTGGAGAGACCCAGTACTTC. Translating it yields CSVVRQGGETQYF.

CDR3 in amino acids: CASSFGDSADTQYF. Here the CDR3 DNA reads TGCGCCAGCAGCTTTGGGGACTCTGCAGATACGCAGTATTTT. This sequence joins TRBV5-1 and TRBJ2-3; perhaps TRBD2 as D (6 bases). CDR1 and CDR2 (germline): SGHRS, YFSETQ. Trimming took off 2 bases at V and 4 bases at J, with 11 bases between the two ends. The CDR3 runs 14 residues.

The CDR3 protein is CAWSGGTRFQALHF. CDR3 in DNA: TGTGCCTGGAGTGGCGGGACGAGGTTTCAGGCCCTCCACTTT. The chain combines TRBV30 with TRBJ1-6; a weak D match, TRBD1 (5 bases). The germline V gene encodes CDR1 GTSNPN and CDR2 SVGIG (reference sequence). Trimming stripped 1 base from V and 14 bases from J, with 18 bases between. The CDR3 contains 14 residues.